The subject of this entry is one T cell receptor beta chain. At a deep level, the assay was run. Produced via immunoSEQ multiplex PCR; TCRdb's table is partial and in-frame only. The data show 490,000 or so clones, 70% to 80% seen once. The data derive from a study of shared clonotypes between healthy human individuals. The receptor's source is a woman aged 35 to 49 in good health. Some clones in this sample may be carry-over from other donors' samples. Material for sequencing was PBMCs.

In nucleotides, the CDR3 is TGTGCCAGCTCAACAAGCGGCGGTAACGAGCAGTACTTC. Translation: CASSTSGGNEQYF. The chain has TRBV18 and TRBJ2-7; D possibly corresponds to TRBD2 (5 bases). V lost 5 bases and J 5 bases, leaving 13 bases between the germline ends. The CDR3 spans 13 residues. CDR1 is KGHSH, CDR2 LQKENI, per germline.